The present entry profiles one T cell receptor beta chain with its context. The antigen remains unidentified. The source of the sample is a study of regulatory dendritic cells for organ transplantation. Points from the study as a whole: Memory CD8+ clonal expansion seemed more limited with regulatory than mature dendritic cells. Memory T cells were less diverse than naive, with memory CD8+ most oligoclonal.

The CDR3 loop spans 17 amino acids. Trimming removed 0 bases from V and 0 bases from J, with 12 bases in between. Germline V gene lookup returns CDR1 LGHNA and CDR2 YSLEER. This table comes from immunoSEQ multiplex PCR, and its TCRdb copy is limited to in-frame clones, with some not included. Of more than 35,000 clones in the sample, just over 90% are singletons; the top ten hold about 0.11%. V gene TRBV4-3 combines with J gene TRBJ1-3; a possible D gene is TRBD1 (5 bases). Sequenced material: naive CD8+ T cells from blood. This sample's subset: CD45RA+ naive T cells. This sequence originates from a human donor in good health. This CDR3 is CASSQEYRLSSGNTIYF. The CDR3 region has the DNA TGCGCCAGCAGCCAAGAGTACAGGCTTAGCTCTGGAAACACCATATATTTT.